This entry is about one T cell receptor beta chain. The antigen this receptor binds is unknown. Base qualities are not recorded, but no much larger clone differs from it by a single base. This same CDR3 is encoded by further DNA sequences in the sample. This entry comes from a study of shared clonotypes between healthy human individuals (dated by TCRdb to the early 2020s). The study in broad terms: Two women and three men aged 18 to 49 years were included in the cohort. For each donor, CD4 naive and CD4 memory were each given three plates, CD8 naive was given two plates, and CD8 memory was given one plate. The study deeply sequenced blood TCR repertoires of about 5 healthy adults to estimate repertoire size and the extent of clonotype sharing between individuals. Per donor, leukapheresis produced somewhere between about 0.8 and 9 billion PBMCs. Libraries were prepared and TCR repertoires were sequenced by different laboratories using diverse techniques, in order to increase sequencing depth and limit assay-specific biases. Points the paper makes about the study in general: Incomplete sequencing was indicated by rarefaction of sorted-subset datasets, despite the large sequencing depth. Naive subsets generally had larger estimated clonotype richness than memory subsets did. Sampling was restricted to blood, and TCR repertoires in tissue are likely to differ from TCR repertoires in blood. Pairwise subsampling led to the expectation that sequencing depth would affect the degree of clonotype sharing among donors. Sharing across a handful of donors was observed for about 5% of naive CD4, 3.5% of naive CD8, roughly 2.4% of memory CD4, and roughly 0.4% of memory CD8 clonotypes. Higher generation probabilities were observed for clonotypes shared by all four sorted-subset donors than for non-shared clonotypes. Because the study included a small number of donors, the genetic and exposure-history diversity represented was limited.

CDR1 and CDR2, per the germline V gene, are SGHNT and YENEEA. The trim is 3 bases for V and 4 bases for J, with a gap of 6 bases between the germline ends. Counted from cysteine to phenylalanine, this CDR3 has 12 amino acids. Only CDR3 DNA remains: 36 bases, in frame from the first base. The donors were healthy, HIV-negative adults with no recently reported acute infections or vaccinations. Every donor was a Caucasian adult residing in Nashville, Tennessee, USA. CD4+ T cells were enriched by magnetic negative selection, after which naive cells were positively selected on CD45RA and the negative fraction was taken as the memory subset. Blood was obtained by leukapheresis, after which PBMCs were separated by Ficoll-Histopaque density gradient centrifugation and cryopreserved in liquid nitrogen vapor phase. Analytical flow cytometry was used to check the purity and quantity of every magnetically sorted T cell population. From each sorted fraction, genomic DNA was isolated and quantified by UV absorbance on a Nanodrop 2000c.

Using the deep immunoSEQ assay, multiplex PCR amplified TCR CDR3 regions from genomic DNA. Extracted genomic DNA from each cell subset was distributed evenly across all wells of several immunoSEQ 96-well plates, and each plate was treated as a replicate. For sorted subsets, around 200 ng genomic DNA, equal to 25,000 to 35,000 T cell genomes, was loaded into each replicate PCR. Purified libraries were quantified with a Qubit 3.0 fluorometer, sized on a Bioanalyzer 2100, and re-quantified with the KAPA Library Quantification kit. Each immunoSEQ 96-well plate was sequenced on its own single-read 150-cycle Illumina NextSeq 550 flow cell. The published analysis was carried out like this. Because the immunoSEQ output held only junctional sequences and lacked quality scores, the filtering could not match the filtering applied to full-length reads. Sequences were annotated with PyIR, a Python wrapper for IgBLAST v1.9, and V/J genes and CDR3 were assigned using IMGT germline references. Reads were removed for weak V/J assignments (E-value above 1e-6), missing CDR3, stop codons, out-of-frame junctions, or ambiguous translated residues. V3J clonotypes were defined as sequences sharing the same inferred V gene, J gene, and CDR3 amino acid sequence. The percentage overlap between two repertoires was calculated by dividing the number of shared unique clonotypes by the size of the smaller repertoire. Richness of each repertoire was evaluated using RTK rarefaction, the Chao1 estimator, and Recon v2.1 estimates of unobserved clonotypes. OLGA was used to compute generation probabilities for all TCRbeta clonotypes that the gDNA method yielded from four donors. The source is immuneACCESS, and TCRdb retained only in-frame sequences with V and J called. Part of the clones is not carried over; for the studies checked, unresolved V genes explain less than half of this, and the remainder is unexplained. V and J calls and clone size come straight from that table; D and trimming were deduced from the DNA. Counted in this sample were 2 million to 2.5 million clones; more than 90% of them appeared once. Clones ranked in the top ten supply roughly 0.13% of the sample.

This clonotype originated in a man between 18 and 29 years old in good health. The sequence links TRBV11-3 to TRBJ2-5, with the D gene call left open. The specimen sequenced was naive CD4+ T cells sorted from blood. This specimen's cell subset or site label, interpreted: CD45RA+ positively selected. The CDR3 protein: CASSLVGETQYF. Read as DNA, the sequence is TGTGCCAGCAGCTTGGTTGGAGAGACCCAGTACTTC.